A selection of T cell receptor beta chains follows, all from one sample in a study of CD8 T cells in ankylosing spondylitis. TCRdb re-called the 5' RACE reads through MiXCR, storing one row per CDR3 protein. In the table there are 250,000 or so distinct CDR3 sequences, 20% to 30% of which are singletons. Sequencing was done on a sample of blood, either unsorted or a sorted T cell fraction (not recorded which). Receptors originate from a male donor with ankylosing spondylitis or in good health (not recorded which). CDR3s include the opening cysteine and the closing phenylalanine or tryptophan.

j_call | cdr3_length | v_call | cdr3_aa
TRBJ2-1 | 14 | TRBV20-1 | CSAIPTSGGNEQFF
TRBJ1-6 | 16 | TRBV20-1 | CSARSLDRGDDSPLHF
TRBJ1-5 | 13 | TRBV20-1 | CSASPYSNQPQHF
TRBJ2-3 | 16 | TRBV5-1 | CASSLEGGGTTDTQYF
TRBJ2-3 | 14 | TRBV20-1 | CSARRAGSTDTQYF
TRBJ1-4 | 14 | TRBV18 | CASSPRLDNEKLFF
TRBJ2-5 | 13 | TRBV6-5 | CASSYEYRETQYF
TRBJ2-3 | 15 | TRBV7-2 | CASRLAGAVTDTQYF
TRBJ2-3 | 12 | TRBV7-8 | CASSLPADTQYF
TRBJ2-1 | 16 | TRBV12-1 | CASSLPIQGGHNEQFF
TRBJ2-7 | 14 | TRBV4-2 | CASSLSGSYYEQYF
TRBJ2-2 | 14 | TRBV12-3/TRBV12-4 | CASSQQGSGGELFF
TRBJ1-1 | 13 | TRBV10-2 | CASIQGMNTEAFF
TRBJ2-6 | 12 | TRBV2 | CASSGAGNVLTF
TRBJ1-1 | 11 | TRBV29-1 | CSVVSDTEAFF
TRBJ2-7 | 14 | TRBV20-1 | CSATRERRVSEQYF
TRBJ2-2 | 13 | TRBV6-1 | CASRLGFTGELFF
TRBJ2-1 | 14 | TRBV12-3/TRBV12-4 | CASSLSGGGAQQFF
TRBJ2-2 | 16 | TRBV20-1 | CSARVEVQGNTGELFF
TRBJ2-2 | 13 | TRBV30 | CAWRATGNGELFF
TRBJ2-3 | 13 | TRBV7-2 | CASSLRGGEGQYF
TRBJ1-5 | 14 | TRBV6-5 | CASSYWAENQPQHF
TRBJ1-6 | 15 | TRBV7-9 | CASSLGGYTDSPLHF
TRBJ2-2 | 13 | TRBV20-1 | CSAAGQSTGELFF
TRBJ2-3 | 13 | TRBV29-1 | CSVSRGRADTQYF
TRBJ2-3 | 16 | TRBV4-2 | CASSPYTGGVANTQYF
TRBJ1-1 | 13 | TRBV10-3 | CAITGGKNTEAFF
TRBJ1-1 | 12 | TRBV2 | CASSGTGAEAFF
TRBJ1-2 | 12 | TRBV20-1 | CSASLANYGYTF
TRBJ2-1 | 15 | TRBV20-1 | CSAGPGLARRGEQFF
TRBJ2-5 | 13 | TRBV20-1 | CSAQRPGQETQYF
TRBJ2-2 | 16 | TRBV5-6 | CASSLVGTIGTGELFF
TRBJ2-7 | 15 | TRBV12-3/TRBV12-4 | CASSTNSGGAYEQYF
TRBJ2-5 | 13 | TRBV20-1 | CSARDTRGETQYF
TRBJ2-3 | 12 | TRBV20-1 | CSAESGGNTQYF
TRBJ2-7 | 15 | TRBV6-6 | CASRALPGSYGEQYF
TRBJ2-5 | 14 | TRBV3-1 | CASSQGTGVETQYF
TRBJ2-1 | 11 | TRBV29-1 | CRVGATPEQFF
TRBJ1-4 | 13 | TRBV5-5 | CASSLLGDEKLFF
TRBJ2-4 | 17 | TRBV4-1 | CASSHPQGGLAKNIQYF
TRBJ2-1 | 14 | TRBV10-3 | CAITRTSLHNEQFF
TRBJ2-7 | 13 | TRBV20-1 | CSARQGFTYEQYF
TRBJ2-7 | 15 | TRBV15 | CATSRVRDSRYEQYF
TRBJ1-1 | 14 | TRBV10-2 | CASSELGGNTEAFF
TRBJ2-3 | 13 | TRBV29-1 | CSVCRSFTDTQYF
TRBJ1-5 | 13 | TRBV12-3/TRBV12-4 | CASSLEQGAPQHF
TRBJ2-2 | 14 | TRBV20-1 | CSADAGANTGELFF
TRBJ2-7 | 15 | TRBV7-2 | CASSSASGVAYEQYF
TRBJ1-1 | 14 | TRBV10-2 | CASSESGLNTEAFF
TRBJ2-5 | 13 | TRBV20-1 | CSARAEPQETQYF